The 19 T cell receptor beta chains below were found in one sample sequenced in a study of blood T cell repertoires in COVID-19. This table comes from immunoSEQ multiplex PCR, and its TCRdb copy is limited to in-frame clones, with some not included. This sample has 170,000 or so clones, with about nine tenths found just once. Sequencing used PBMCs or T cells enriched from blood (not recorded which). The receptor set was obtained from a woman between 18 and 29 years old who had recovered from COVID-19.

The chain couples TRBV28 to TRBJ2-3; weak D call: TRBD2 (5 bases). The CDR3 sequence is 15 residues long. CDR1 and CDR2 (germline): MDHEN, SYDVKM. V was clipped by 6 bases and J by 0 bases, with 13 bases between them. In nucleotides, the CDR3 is TGTGCCAGCAGCATTCGCGGGTCTAGCACAGATACGCAGTATTTT. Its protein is CASSIRGSSTDTQYF.

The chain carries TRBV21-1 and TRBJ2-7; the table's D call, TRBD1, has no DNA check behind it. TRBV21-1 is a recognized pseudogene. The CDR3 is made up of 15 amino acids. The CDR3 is CASSRRGQGLFEQYF. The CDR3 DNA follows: TGTGCCAGCAGCAGGAGGGGACAGGGGCTATTCGAGCAGTACTTC.

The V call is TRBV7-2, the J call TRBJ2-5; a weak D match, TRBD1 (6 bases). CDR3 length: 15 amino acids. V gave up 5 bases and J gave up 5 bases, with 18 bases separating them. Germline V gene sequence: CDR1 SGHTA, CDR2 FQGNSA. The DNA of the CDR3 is TGTGCCAGCAGCCCCGATCCCGGGACACGCGAGACCCAGTACTTC. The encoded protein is CASSPDPGTRETQYF.

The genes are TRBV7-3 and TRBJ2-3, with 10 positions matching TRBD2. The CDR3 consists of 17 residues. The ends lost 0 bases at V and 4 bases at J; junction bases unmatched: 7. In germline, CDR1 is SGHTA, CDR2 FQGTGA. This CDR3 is CASSLTRLAGEPDTQYF. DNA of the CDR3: TGTGCCAGCAGCTTAACCCGCCTAGCGGGAGAGCCAGATACGCAGTATTTT.

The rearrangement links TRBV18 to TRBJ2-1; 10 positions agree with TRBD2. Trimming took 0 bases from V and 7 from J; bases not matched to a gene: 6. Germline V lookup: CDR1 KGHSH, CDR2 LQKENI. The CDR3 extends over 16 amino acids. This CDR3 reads CASSPPSSGRGNEQFF. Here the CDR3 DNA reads TGTGCCAGCTCACCACCGTCTAGCGGGAGAGGAAATGAGCAGTTCTTC.

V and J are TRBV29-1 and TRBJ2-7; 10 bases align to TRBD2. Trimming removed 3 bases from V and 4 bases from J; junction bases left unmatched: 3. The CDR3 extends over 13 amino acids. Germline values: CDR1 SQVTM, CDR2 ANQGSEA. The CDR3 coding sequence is TGCAGCGTTGAGCTAGCGGGGGTTTACGAGCAGTACTTC. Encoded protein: CSVELAGVYEQYF.

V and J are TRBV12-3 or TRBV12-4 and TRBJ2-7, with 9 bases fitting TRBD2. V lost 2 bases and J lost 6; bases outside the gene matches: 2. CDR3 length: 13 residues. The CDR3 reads CASSLILAGEQYF. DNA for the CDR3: TGTGCCAGCAGTTTAATACTAGCGGGCGAGCAGTACTTC.

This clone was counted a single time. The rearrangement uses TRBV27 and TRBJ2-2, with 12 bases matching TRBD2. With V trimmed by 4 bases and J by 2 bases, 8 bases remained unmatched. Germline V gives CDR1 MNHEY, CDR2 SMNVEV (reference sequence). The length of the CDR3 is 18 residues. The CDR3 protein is CASSSLTSGGQNTGELFF. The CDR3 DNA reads TGTGCCAGCAGTTCCTTGACTAGCGGGGGCCAAAACACCGGGGAGCTGTTTTTT.

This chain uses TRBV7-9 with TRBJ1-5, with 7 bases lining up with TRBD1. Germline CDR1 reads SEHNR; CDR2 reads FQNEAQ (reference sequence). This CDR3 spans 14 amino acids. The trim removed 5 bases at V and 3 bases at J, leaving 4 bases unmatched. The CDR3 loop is CASSAGTDNQPQHF. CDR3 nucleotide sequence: TGTGCCAGCAGCGCCGGGACAGACAATCAGCCCCAGCATTTT.

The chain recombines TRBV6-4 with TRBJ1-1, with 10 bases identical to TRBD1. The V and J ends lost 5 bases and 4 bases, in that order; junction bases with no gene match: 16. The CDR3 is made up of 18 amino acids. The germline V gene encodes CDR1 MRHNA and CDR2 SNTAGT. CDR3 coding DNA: TGTGCCAGCAGTCTATACCCGGGACAGGGGATCCTCGGCACTGAAGCTTTCTTT. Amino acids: CASSLYPGQGILGTEAFF.

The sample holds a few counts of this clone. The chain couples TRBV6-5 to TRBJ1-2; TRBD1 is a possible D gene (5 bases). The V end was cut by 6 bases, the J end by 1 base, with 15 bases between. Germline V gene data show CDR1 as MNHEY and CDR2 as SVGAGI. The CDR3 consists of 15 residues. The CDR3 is CASRPTENSNYGYTF. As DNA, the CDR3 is TGTGCCAGCAGGCCGACAGAAAATAGTAACTATGGCTACACCTTC.

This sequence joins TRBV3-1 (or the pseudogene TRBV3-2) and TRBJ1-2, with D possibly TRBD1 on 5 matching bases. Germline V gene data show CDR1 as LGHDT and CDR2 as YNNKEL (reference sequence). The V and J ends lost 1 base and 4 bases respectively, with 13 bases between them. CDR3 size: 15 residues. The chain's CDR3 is CASSQVQGWGYGYTF. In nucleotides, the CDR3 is TGTGCCAGCAGCCAAGTTCAGGGTTGGGGCTATGGCTACACCTTC.

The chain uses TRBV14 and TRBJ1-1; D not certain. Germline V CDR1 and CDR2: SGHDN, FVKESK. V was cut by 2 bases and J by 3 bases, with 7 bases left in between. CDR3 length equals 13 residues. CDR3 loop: CASSQYRYTEAFF. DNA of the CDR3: TGTGCCAGCAGCCAATACAGATACACTGAAGCTTTCTTT.

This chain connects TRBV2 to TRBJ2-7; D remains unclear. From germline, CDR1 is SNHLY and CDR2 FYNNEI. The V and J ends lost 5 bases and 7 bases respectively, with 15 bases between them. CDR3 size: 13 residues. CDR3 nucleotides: TGTGCCAGCAGTTGGCGTAACTATATAGAGCAGTACTTC. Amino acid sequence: CASSWRNYIEQYF.

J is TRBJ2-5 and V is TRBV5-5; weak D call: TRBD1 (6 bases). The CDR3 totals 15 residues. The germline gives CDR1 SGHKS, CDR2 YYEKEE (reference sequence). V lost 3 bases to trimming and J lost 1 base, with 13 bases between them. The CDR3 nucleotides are TGTGCCAGCAGCTGGGGTACAGGGTTCCAAGAGACCCAGTACTTC. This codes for CASSWGTGFQETQYF.

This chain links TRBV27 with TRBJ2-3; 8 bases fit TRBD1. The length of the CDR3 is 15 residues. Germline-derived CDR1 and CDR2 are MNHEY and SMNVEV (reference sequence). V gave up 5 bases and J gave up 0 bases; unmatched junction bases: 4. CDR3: CASSTRTGSTDTQYF. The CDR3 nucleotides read TGTGCCAGCAGTACCCGGACAGGGAGCACAGATACGCAGTATTTT.

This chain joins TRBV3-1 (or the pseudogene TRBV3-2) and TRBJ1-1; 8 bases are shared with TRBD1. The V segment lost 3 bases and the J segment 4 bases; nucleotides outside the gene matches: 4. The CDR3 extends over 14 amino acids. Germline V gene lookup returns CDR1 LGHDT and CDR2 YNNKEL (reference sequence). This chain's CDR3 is CASSQVGTGTEAFF. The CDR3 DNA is TGTGCCAGCAGCCAGGTTGGGACAGGCACTGAAGCTTTCTTT.

The CDR3 sequence: CASRLYNEQFF. DNA for the CDR3: TGTGCCAGTCGACTTTACAATGAGCAGTTCTTC. The genes are TRBV28 and TRBJ2-1; D remains ambiguous. The germline gives CDR1 MDHEN, CDR2 SYDVKM. The CDR3 extends over 11 amino acids. V shed 9 bases and J shed 4 bases, with 7 bases lying between them.

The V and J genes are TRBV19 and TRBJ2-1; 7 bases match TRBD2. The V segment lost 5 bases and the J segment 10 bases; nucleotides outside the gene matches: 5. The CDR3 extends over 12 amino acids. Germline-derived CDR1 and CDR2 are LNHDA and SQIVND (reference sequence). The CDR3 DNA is TGTGCCAGTAGTGGGAGCGGGACCGAGCAGTTCTTC. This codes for CASSGSGTEQFF.